This is a list of T cell receptor beta chains from one sample in a study of T-cell memory formation after mild COVID-19. TCRdb reanalysed the 5' RACE reads using MiXCR and keeps one entry per CDR3 protein. The sample has tens of thousands of distinct CDR3 sequences, roughly 7.5% seen once; the top ten hold roughly 27%. Sequenced material: PBMCs or a T cell subset sorted from them (not recorded which). The receptors shown here come from a man aged 18 to 30 who had mild COVID-19 (a few samples of this study predate the infection). Cell type and time point are not known. Each CDR3 is given with its conserved first and last residue. The D gene is left open where the match is weak. A row's size may be missing; if present it is once, few, many or a size class.

D	V	size	J	DNA	CDR3
TRBD2	TRBV6-6	many	TRBJ2-1	TGTGCCAGCAGATTAGCGGGGGACAATGAGCAGTTCTTC	CASRLAGDNEQFF
TRBD2	TRBV3-1	-	TRBJ2-3	TGTGCCAGCAGCCCCACAGCGGGGAACACAGATACGCAGTATTTT	CASSPTAGNTDTQYF
TRBD2	TRBV10-3	many	TRBJ2-2	TGTGCCATCAGTGATACTAGCGGGGGCACCGGGGAGCTGTTTTTT	CAISDTSGGTGELFF
TRBD1	TRBV7-9	many	TRBJ2-3	TGTGCCAGCATCCCGACAGGGGAAGAAGATACGCAGTATTTT	CASIPTGEEDTQYF
TRBD1	TRBV27	many	TRBJ1-5	TGTGCCAGCAGTTCGGCAGGGGGCCCCTATAGCAATCAGCCCCAGCATTTT	CASSSAGGPYSNQPQHF
-	TRBV11-2	many	TRBJ2-1	TGTGCCAGCAGCCGTGACAGTTACAATGAGCAGTTCTTC	CASSRDSYNEQFF
-	TRBV28	medium-sized	TRBJ2-3	TGTGCCAGCAGCAGGGATGGCACAGATACGCAGTATTTT	CASSRDGTDTQYF
-	TRBV20-1	-	TRBJ1-4	TGCAGTGCTAGAGAACAGGGAAACGAAAAACTGTTTTTT	CSAREQGNEKLFF
TRBD1	TRBV7-3	many	TRBJ1-5	TGTGCCAGCAGCCCGACCTATGGGACAGGGGATCAGCCCCAGCATTTT	CASSPTYGTGDQPQHF
-	TRBV7-3	-	TRBJ1-1	TGTGCCAGCAGCAACCAGTTGAACACTGAAGCTTTCTTT	CASSNQLNTEAFF
TRBD2	TRBV6-5	many	TRBJ2-1	TGTGCCAGCAGCCACCCAGCTAGCGGGGGGGACCACCCCTATTACAATGAGCAGTTCTTC	CASSHPASGGDHPYYNEQFF
-	TRBV20-1	-	TRBJ1-1	TGCAGGGGGAGGGGACGGAGAGGACAAGGCACTGAAGCTTTCTTT	CRGRGRRGQGTEAFF
-	TRBV11-2	many	TRBJ1-2	TGTGCCAGCAGCTTAGAATCCCAGGGTTCAGGTGGCTACACCTTC	CASSLESQGSGGYTF
-	TRBV6-5	many	TRBJ1-2	TGTGCCAGCAGCCTACAAGGACTAGGCTACACCTTC	CASSLQGLGYTF